These 20 T cell receptor beta chains came from one sample sequenced in a study of cytomegalovirus exposure and HLA in healthy donors. Use of 60 Vbeta and 13 Jbeta primers characterized the PCR. This table comes from immunoSEQ multiplex PCR, and its TCRdb copy is limited to in-frame clones, with some not included. The sample has about 140,000 clones, about 80% seen once. Sequenced input: PBMCs. These receptors originate from a male donor in good health and CMV-seronegative.

Notes on this clone: The limits of the CDR3 on the DNA are not certain, so only TCRdb's listed CDR3 is given. This chain joins TRBV21-1 and TRBJ2-7; TRBD1 is taken as the D call from the table, unchecked against the DNA. TRBV21-1 is designated a pseudogene. Both ends counted, the CDR3 spans 18 residues. The CDR3 is CASSKEGGQALYNCEQYF.

The chain uses TRBV4-2 and TRBJ1-2; D gene unclear. CDR1 is LGHNA and CDR2 is YNFKEQ in the germline V gene. This CDR3 comprises 13 residues. V shed 5 bases and J shed 6 bases, with 13 bases lying between them. The CDR3 region has the DNA TGTGCCAGCAGCTCCGACACTTTCGATGGCTACACCTTC. Its protein product is CASSSDTFDGYTF.

In the case of this clone: At one of its ends the junction is not consistent with the germline gene, which may arise from a read error. The V call is TRBV29-1, the J call TRBJ2-7, with 9 bases matching TRBD1. The CDR3 loop spans 13 amino acids. Germline V gene lookup returns CDR1 SQVTM and CDR2 ANQGSEA. In DNA, the CDR3 is TGCAGCGCCGAGGGACAGGGCTCCCACGAGCAGTACTTC. This sequence encodes CSAEGQGSHEQYF.

A few counts support this clone. V usage is TRBV28 and J usage is TRBJ2-7; TRBD1 matches 11 bases. The CDR3 extends over 16 amino acids. The germline CDR1 and CDR2 sequences are MDHEN and SYDVKM. J was trimmed by 0 bases and V by 7 bases; bases with no gene match: 8. The CDR3 reads CASNEGTGGFSYEQYF. In DNA, the CDR3 is TGTGCCAGCAACGAGGGGACAGGGGGTTTCTCCTACGAGCAGTACTTC.

This chain uses TRBV9 with TRBJ1-6, with 7 nucleotides matching TRBD1. J was trimmed by 8 bases and V by 4 bases; bases with no gene match: 9. CDR1 is SGDLS, CDR2 YYNGEE, per germline. The CDR3 runs 15 residues. The CDR3 here is CASSSDREWDSPLHF. In DNA, the CDR3 is TGTGCCAGCAGCTCCGACAGGGAATGGGATTCACCCCTCCACTTT. Together with reference TRBV9 and TRBJ1-6, the CDR3 gives the full variable domain: DSGVTQTPKHLITATGQRVTLRCSPRSGDLSVYWYQQSLDQGLQFLIQYYNGEERAKGNILERFSAQQFPDLHSELNLSSLELGDSALYFCASSSDREWDSPLHFGNGTRLTVT.

J is TRBJ2-3 and V is TRBV30; TRBD2 agrees at 10 bases. Losses at the gene ends were 7 bases for V and 2 bases for J; bases not matched to a gene: 9. CDR3 length: 15 residues. Germline V gene sequence: CDR1 GTSNPN, CDR2 SVGIG (reference sequence). For the CDR3, the DNA is TGTGCCTCCAGCGGGAGGGGCCACTTCACAGATACGCAGTATTTT. It encodes CASSGRGHFTDTQYF.

This rearrangement joins TRBV21-1 to TRBJ1-4; the tabulated D call, TRBD1, remains unverified against the DNA. TRBV21-1 is annotated as a pseudogene. The CDR3 length is 15 residues. The CDR3 bases are TGTGCCAGCAGCAAAGAAGCCAGGGGACGCGAAAAACTGTTTTTT. Amino acid sequence: CASSKEARGREKLFF.

The chain recombines TRBV20-1 with TRBJ1-3; D gene unclear. The germline CDR1 and CDR2 sequences are DFQATT and SNEGSKA (reference sequence). Deletions cut 6 bases from V and 9 bases from J, with 12 bases between. This CDR3 is 11 amino acids long. The CDR3 region has the DNA TGCAGTGCAACACACGATGTCACCATATATTTT. Amino acids: CSATHDVTIYF.

This clone appeared a few times. This rearrangement joins TRBV4-3 to TRBJ1-4; 9 bases map to TRBD1. The germline V gene encodes CDR1 LGHNA and CDR2 YSLEER. The J segment lost 6 bases and the V segment lost 3 bases, leaving 17 bases of the junction unmatched. The CDR3 covers 19 residues. DNA of the CDR3: TGCGCCAGCAGCCAGGATGTTCTAACAGGGGGCAAAGGTGATGAAAAACTGTTTTTT. Protein sequence: CASSQDVLTGGKGDEKLFF.

The chain employs TRBV5-1 and TRBJ2-1, with TRBD1 as a possible D gene (6 bases). This CDR3 has 13 residues. Germline assignment: CDR1 SGHRS and CDR2 YFSETQ. V lost 4 bases and J lost 9, with 14 bases in between. In DNA, the CDR3 is TGCGCCAGCAGCACAGGGACAAGGTCTGAGCAGTTCTTC. Translation gives CASSTGTRSEQFF.

This sequence joins TRBV7-6 and TRBJ2-2; possibly TRBD1 for D (6 bases). The CDR3 covers 14 residues. Germline V CDR1 and CDR2: SGHVS, FNYEAQ. V was trimmed by 5 bases and J by 3 bases, leaving 10 bases between them. The CDR3 DNA reads as TGTGCCAGCAGCGCAGGGGTTGACACCGGGGAGCTGTTTTTT. Its translation is CASSAGVDTGELFF.

The chain links TRBV6-5 to TRBJ1-6; perhaps TRBD1 as D (6 bases). The CDR3 is 15 residues long. Trimming shortened V by 5 bases and J by 5 bases, and 13 bases separated the two germline ends. Germline values: CDR1 MNHEY, CDR2 SVGAGI. CDR3 sequence reads: CASSLTGTHNSPLHF. The DNA of the CDR3 is TGTGCCAGCAGTCTAACCGGGACACATAATTCACCCCTCCACTTT.

In this sample, this clone turned up once. V and J are TRBV18 and TRBJ1-1, with D possibly being TRBD1 (6 bases). This CDR3 spans 16 amino acids. Trimming stripped 0 bases from V and 7 bases from J, with 18 bases between. In germline, CDR1 is KGHSH, CDR2 LQKENI. Here the CDR3 reads CASSPPRGYGDFEAFF. In DNA, the CDR3 is TGTGCCAGCTCACCACCTAGGGGGTACGGGGATTTTGAAGCTTTCTTT.

This clone was seen a handful of times. The chain has TRBV6-1 and TRBJ1-4; 7 bases are shared with TRBD1. The CDR3 is made up of 13 amino acids. J lost 4 bases, V lost 10 bases, and 6 bases had no gene match. The germline gives CDR1 MNHNS, CDR2 SASEGT. The CDR3 loop reads CATSGTVNEKLFF. The CDR3 DNA sequence: TGTGCCACTTCCGGGACAGTTAATGAAAAACTGTTTTTT.

Worth noting for this clone: Germline is not matched at one junction end, which may reflect a read error. V gene TRBV9 combines with J gene TRBJ2-6; the match to TRBD1 covers 7 bases. Per germline, CDR1 SGDLS and CDR2 YYNGEE. This CDR3 spans 15 amino acids. CDR3 nucleotides: TGTGCCGGCAGCGTAGAAGGGACAGCTTCTTCCGTCCTGACTTTC. The encoded protein is CAGSVEGTASSVLTF.

The rearrangement joins TRBV5-4 to TRBJ2-3; the D is unclear. Trimming removed 1 base from V and 0 bases from J, with 12 bases in between. This CDR3 comprises 16 residues. Germline-derived CDR1 and CDR2 are SGHNT and YYREEE (reference sequence). CDR3 protein: CASSLSADTSTDTQYF. The CDR3 region has the DNA TGTGCCAGCAGCTTGTCGGCCGACACTAGCACAGATACGCAGTATTTT.

Points on this clone: A read error may produce the germline difference seen at one junction end. V and J are TRBV2 and TRBJ2-4, with 7 bases identical to TRBD2. This CDR3 region has 15 residues. Looked up from germline, CDR1 is SNHLY and CDR2 is FYNNEI. The CDR3 nucleotides are TGTGCCAGTCAGGGAGGGAGTCTAGCCAAAAACAGTCAGTACTTC. It codes for CASQGGSLAKNSQYF.

This sequence joins TRBV7-3 and TRBJ1-1; D is possibly TRBD1 (6 bases). The germline V and J ends were trimmed by 2 bases and 3 bases, with 10 bases remaining between them. The germline V gene has CDR1 SGHTA and CDR2 FQGTGA. There are 14 residues in the CDR3. The CDR3 DNA sequence: TGTGCCAGCAGCTTATTTCCAGGGGACACTGAAGCTTTCTTT. Translation: CASSLFPGDTEAFF.

This clone was observed a single time. The J gene is TRBJ2-3, the V gene TRBV5-1, with 7 bases fitting TRBD2. Germline V CDR1 and CDR2: SGHRS, YFSETQ. J was trimmed by 5 bases and V by 2 bases; bases with no gene match: 2. This CDR3 contains 13 residues. The CDR3 loop reads CASSLTSEDTQYF. CDR3 sequence (DNA): TGCGCCAGCAGCTTAACTAGCGAAGATACGCAGTATTTT.

This clone has only a few counts. The chain carries TRBV19 and TRBJ2-5, with 7 positions matching TRBD2. The CDR3 length is 13 residues. The V gene end was trimmed by 7 bases and the J gene end by 5 bases; junction bases not matched to a gene: 7. CDR1 is LNHDA, CDR2 SQIVND, per germline (reference sequence). CDR3 sequence: CASNSGADETQYF. The CDR3 nucleotides are TGTGCCAGTAACAGCGGGGCGGATGAGACCCAGTACTTC.